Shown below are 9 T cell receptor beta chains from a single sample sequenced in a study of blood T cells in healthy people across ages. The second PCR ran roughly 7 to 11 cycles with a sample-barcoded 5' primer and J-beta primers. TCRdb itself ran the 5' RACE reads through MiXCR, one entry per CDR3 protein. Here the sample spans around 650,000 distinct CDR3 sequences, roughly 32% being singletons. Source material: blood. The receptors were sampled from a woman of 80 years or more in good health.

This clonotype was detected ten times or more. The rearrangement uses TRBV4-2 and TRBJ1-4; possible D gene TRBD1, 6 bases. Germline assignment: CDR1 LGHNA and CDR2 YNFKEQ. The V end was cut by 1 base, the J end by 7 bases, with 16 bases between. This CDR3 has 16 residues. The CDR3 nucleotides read TGTGCCAGCAGCCAAGCCCCCAGGGGCGGTAGTGAAAAACTGTTTTTT. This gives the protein CASSQAPRGGSEKLFF.

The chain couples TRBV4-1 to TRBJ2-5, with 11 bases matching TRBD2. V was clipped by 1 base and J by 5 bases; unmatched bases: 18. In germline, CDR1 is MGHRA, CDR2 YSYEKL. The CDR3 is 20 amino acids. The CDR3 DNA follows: TGCGCCAGCAGCCAAGCCCTGATGGGACTAGCGGCCACTTATGGGGAGACCCAGTACTTC. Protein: CASSQALMGLAATYGETQYF.

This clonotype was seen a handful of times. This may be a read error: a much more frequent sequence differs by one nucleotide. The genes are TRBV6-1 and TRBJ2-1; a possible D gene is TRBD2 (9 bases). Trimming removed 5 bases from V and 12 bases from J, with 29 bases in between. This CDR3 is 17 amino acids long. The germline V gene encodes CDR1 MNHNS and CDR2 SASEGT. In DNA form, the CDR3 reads TGTGCCAGCAGTATCCGAGGGGGGACTAGCAGGGGGCAAGGGCAGTTCTTC. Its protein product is CASSIRGGTSRGQGQFF.

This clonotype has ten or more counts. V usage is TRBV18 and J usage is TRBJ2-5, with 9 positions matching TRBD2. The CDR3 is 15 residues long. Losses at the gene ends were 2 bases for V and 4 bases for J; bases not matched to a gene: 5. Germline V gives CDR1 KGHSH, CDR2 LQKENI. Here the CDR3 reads CASSPVAGARETQYF. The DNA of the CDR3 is TGTGCCAGCTCACCAGTAGCGGGGGCTCGAGAGACCCAGTACTTC.

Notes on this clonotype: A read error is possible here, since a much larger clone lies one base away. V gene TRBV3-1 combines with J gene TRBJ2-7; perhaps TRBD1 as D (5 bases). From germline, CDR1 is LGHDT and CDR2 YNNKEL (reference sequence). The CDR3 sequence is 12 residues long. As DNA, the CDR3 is TGTGCCTGCAGCCATACAGGTTACGAGCAGTACTTC. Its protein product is CACSHTGYEQYF.

CDR3 in DNA: TGTGCCACCGCCGGGGACAGGGGAACCTACGAGCAGTACTTC. It encodes CATAGDRGTYEQYF. The chain uses TRBV15 and TRBJ2-7; 10 bases map to TRBD1. Per germline, CDR1 LNHNV and CDR2 YYDKDF (reference sequence). The CDR3 is made up of 14 amino acids. V lost 8 bases and J lost 2; bases outside the gene matches: 6.

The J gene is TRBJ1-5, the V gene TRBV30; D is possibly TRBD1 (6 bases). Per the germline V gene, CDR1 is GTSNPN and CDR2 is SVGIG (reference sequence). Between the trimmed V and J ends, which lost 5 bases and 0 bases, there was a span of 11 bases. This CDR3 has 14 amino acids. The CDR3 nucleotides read TGTGCCTGGTCCGGGACAAATAGCAATCAGCCCCAGCATTTT. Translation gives CAWSGTNSNQPQHF.

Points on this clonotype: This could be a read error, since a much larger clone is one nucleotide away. The DNA for the CDR3 is TGTGCCAGCAGTGACTCGAGTCCACAGCGCCGCTACGAAGAGTACTTC. This translates into CASSDSSPQRRYEEYF. The V and J genes are TRBV6-4 and TRBJ2-5, with unresolved D. V was shortened by 0 bases and J by 12 bases, with 23 bases between the two germline ends. Germline CDR1 reads MRHNA; CDR2 reads SNTAGT. The CDR3 has 16 amino acids.

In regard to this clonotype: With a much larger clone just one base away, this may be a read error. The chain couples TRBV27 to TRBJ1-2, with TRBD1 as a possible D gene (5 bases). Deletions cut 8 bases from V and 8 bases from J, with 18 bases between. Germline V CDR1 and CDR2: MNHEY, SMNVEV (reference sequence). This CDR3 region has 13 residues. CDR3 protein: CASGLGGVGGYTF. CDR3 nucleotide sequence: TGTGCCAGCGGCCTGGGGGGTGTAGGCGGCTACACCTTC.